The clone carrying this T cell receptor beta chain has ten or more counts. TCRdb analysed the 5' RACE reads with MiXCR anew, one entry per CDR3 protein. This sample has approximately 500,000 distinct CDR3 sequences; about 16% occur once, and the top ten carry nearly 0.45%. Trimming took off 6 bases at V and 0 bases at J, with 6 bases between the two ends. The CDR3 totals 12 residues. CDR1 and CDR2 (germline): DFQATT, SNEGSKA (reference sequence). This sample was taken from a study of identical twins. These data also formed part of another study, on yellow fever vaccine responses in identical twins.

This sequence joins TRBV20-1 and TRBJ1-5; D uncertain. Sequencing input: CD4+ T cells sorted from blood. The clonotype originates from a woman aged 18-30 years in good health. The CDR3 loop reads CSAGISNQPQHF. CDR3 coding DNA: TGCAGTGCCGGGATTAGCAATCAGCCCCAGCATTTT.